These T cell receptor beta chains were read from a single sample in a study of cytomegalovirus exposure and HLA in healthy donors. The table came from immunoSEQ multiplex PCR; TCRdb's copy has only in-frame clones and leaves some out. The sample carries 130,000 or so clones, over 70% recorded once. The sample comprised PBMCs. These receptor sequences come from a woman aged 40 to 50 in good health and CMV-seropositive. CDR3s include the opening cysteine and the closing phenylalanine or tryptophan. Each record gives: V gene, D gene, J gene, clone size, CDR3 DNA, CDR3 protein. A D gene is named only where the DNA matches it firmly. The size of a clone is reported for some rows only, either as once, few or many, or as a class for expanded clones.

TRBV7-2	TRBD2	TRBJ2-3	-	TGTGCCAGTGGGACTAGCGGGGGTGTAGATACGCAGTATTTT	CASGTSGGVDTQYF
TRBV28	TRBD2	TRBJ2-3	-	TGTGCCAGCAGTTCAGCGGGGACGCACGCAGATACGCAATATTTT	CASSSAGTHADTQYF
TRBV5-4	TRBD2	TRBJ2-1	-	TGTGCCAGCAGCCATAGCGGGGGGAGCTCCTACAATGAGCAGTTCTTC	CASSHSGGSSYNEQFF
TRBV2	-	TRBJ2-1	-	TGTGCCAGCAGGACAGTTGCTTACAATGAGCAGTTCTTC	CASRTVAYNEQFF
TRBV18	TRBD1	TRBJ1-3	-	TGTGCCAGCTCGGGGGACAGTCCAGGAAACACCATATATTTT	CASSGDSPGNTIYF
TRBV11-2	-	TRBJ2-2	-	TGTGCCAGCAGCTCATACTTAGACAAGGTCCCAACCGGGGAGCTGTTTTTT	CASSSYLDKVPTGELFF
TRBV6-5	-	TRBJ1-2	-	TGTGCCAGCAGTCGGGGACTATACTATGGCTACACCTTC	CASSRGLYYGYTF
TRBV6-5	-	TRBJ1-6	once	TGTGCCAGCAGTTACCGGGGAGAACAGGGAATTGCACCCCTCCACTTT	CASSYRGEQGIAPLHF
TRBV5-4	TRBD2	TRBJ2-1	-	TGTGCCAGCAGCTTGAGCGGGACCTCCTACAATGAGCAGTTCTTC	CASSLSGTSYNEQFF
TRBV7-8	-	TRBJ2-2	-	TGTGCCAGCAACAGCTTCGGTGTGGGACAACTCTTCAGCGGGGAGCTGTTTTTT	CASNSFGVGQLFSGELFF
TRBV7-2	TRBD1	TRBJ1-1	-	TGTGCCAGCAGCTTAATTTTCCCCGGACAGGGCGGTGAAGCTTTCTTT	CASSLIFPGQGGEAFF
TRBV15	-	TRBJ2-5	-	TGTGCCACCAGCAGAGATGTTAAAGAGACCCAGTACTTC	CATSRDVKETQYF
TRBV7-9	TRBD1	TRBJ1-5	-	TGTGCCAGCTCTTGGTCGGTTCGACAGGGTGACGCTCAGCCCCAGCATTTT	CASSWSVRQGDAQPQHF
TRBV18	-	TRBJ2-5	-	TGTGCCAGCTCACCACCCGGGGGAGAGACCCAGTACTTC	CASSPPGGETQYF
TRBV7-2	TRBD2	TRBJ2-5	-	TGTGCCAGCAGCGGGACTAGCGGGGGGCGAGAGACCCAGTACTTC	CASSGTSGGRETQYF
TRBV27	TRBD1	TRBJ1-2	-	TGTGCCAGCAGGTCGACAGGGATCTATGGCTACACCTTC	CASRSTGIYGYTF
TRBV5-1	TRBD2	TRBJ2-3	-	TGCGCCAGCAGCTTGGAATCCAGCGGGGGAACAGATACGCAGTATTTT	CASSLESSGGTDTQYF
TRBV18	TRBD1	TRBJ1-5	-	TGTGCCAGCTCACCTTTGACAGGGGGCGGGAATCAGCCCCAGCATTTT	CASSPLTGGGNQPQHF
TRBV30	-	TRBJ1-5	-	TGTGCCTGGAGTGCCAACTCGAATCGTTTAGGGGGTCAGCCCCAGCATTTT	CAWSANSNRLGGQPQHF
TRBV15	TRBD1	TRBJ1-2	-	TGCGCCACCAGCAGCTGGGGGCAGGGACAGACGGGGGGCTACACCTTC	CATSSWGQGQTGGYTF
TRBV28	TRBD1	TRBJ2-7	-	TGTGCCAGCAGTTTATCCGGGACAGGGGCGTCCCACGAGCAGTACTTC	CASSLSGTGASHEQYF
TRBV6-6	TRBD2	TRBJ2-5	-	TGTGCCAGCCATGGGTCAACTAGCGGACCAGGGGAGACCCAGTACTTC	CASHGSTSGPGETQYF
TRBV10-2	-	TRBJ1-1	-	-	CASSVGQGTRGFF
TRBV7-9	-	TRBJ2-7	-	TGTGCCAGCAGCTTCTACACTAAACAGGGTTTAAGCTACGAGCAGTACTTC	CASSFYTKQGLSYEQYF
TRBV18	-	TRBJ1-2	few	TGTGCCAGCTCACCAGCGGGGCCCTATGGCTACACCTTC	CASSPAGPYGYTF
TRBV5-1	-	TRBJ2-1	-	TGCGCCAGCAGCTTCCCATTACAGGGAAGGGGGTACAATGAGCAGTTCTTC	CASSFPLQGRGYNEQFF
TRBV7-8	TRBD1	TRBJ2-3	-	TGTGCCAGCAGCTTAGTCGACAGGGTATCGACAGATACGCAGTATTTT	CASSLVDRVSTDTQYF
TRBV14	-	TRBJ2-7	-	TGTGCCAGCAGCCCCTTGAGCTCCTACGAGCAGTACTTC	CASSPLSSYEQYF
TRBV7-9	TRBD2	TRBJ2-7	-	TGTGCCAGCAGCTTAGCGGGACTAGCGGGAGCCCGTTTCTCCCACGAGCAGTACTTC	CASSLAGLAGARFSHEQYF
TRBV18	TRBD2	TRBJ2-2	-	TGTGCCAGCTCAGAGACTAGCGGGAGTAACACCGGGGAGCTGTTTTTT	CASSETSGSNTGELFF
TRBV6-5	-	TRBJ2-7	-	TGTGCCAGCGGATCGGGAATCGAGCAGTACTTC	CASGSGIEQYF
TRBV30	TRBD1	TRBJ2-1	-	TGTGCCTGGAGGGAAGGGACAGGGAGGTACAATGAGCAGTTCTTC	CAWREGTGRYNEQFF
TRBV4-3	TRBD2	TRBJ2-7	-	TGCGCCAGCAGCCAAAGGGGGCCGGGGGGACTAGCGGGGCCAGACTACGAGCAGTACTTC	CASSQRGPGGLAGPDYEQYF
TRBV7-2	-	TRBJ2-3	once	TGTGCCAGCAGCTTAGCGGGCCCCACAGATACGCAGTATTTT	CASSLAGPTDTQYF
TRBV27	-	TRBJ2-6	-	TGTGCCAGCAGTTTATTCCAGGGCTATCGCTCTGGGGCCAACGTCCTGACTTTC	CASSLFQGYRSGANVLTF
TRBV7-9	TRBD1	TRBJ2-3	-	TGTGCCAGCAGCCCCCGGGGACAGGGGACAGGAAGCACAGATACGCAGTATTTT	CASSPRGQGTGSTDTQYF
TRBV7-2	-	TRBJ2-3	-	TGTGCCAGCAGCTCGCAGGGCCCAGATACGCAGTATTTT	CASSSQGPDTQYF
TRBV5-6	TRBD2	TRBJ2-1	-	TGTGCCAGCAGCCGTCGGGGGGGCCTTTCCGATGAGCAGTTCTTC	CASSRRGGLSDEQFF
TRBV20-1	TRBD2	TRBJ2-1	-	TGCAGTGCGCGGGAGTACAATGAGCAGTTCTTC	CSAREYNEQFF
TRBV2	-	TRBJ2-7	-	TGTGCCAGCAGTGAAAACGGTTACGAGCAGTACTTC	CASSENGYEQYF
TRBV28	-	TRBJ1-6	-	TGTGCCAGCAGTCCCCGCGGGTCAGCTTCACCCCTCCACTTT	CASSPRGSASPLHF
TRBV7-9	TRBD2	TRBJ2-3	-	TGTGCCAGCAGCTTTCGTGGGGGGGTCACAGATACGCAGTATTTT	CASSFRGGVTDTQYF
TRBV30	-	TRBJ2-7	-	TGTGCCTGGAGTGCCCAGGGGCGGAATGGCTACGAGCAGTACTTC	CAWSAQGRNGYEQYF
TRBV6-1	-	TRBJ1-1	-	TGTGCCAGTAGTGACCGGGGACTCGAAGCTTTCTTT	CASSDRGLEAFF
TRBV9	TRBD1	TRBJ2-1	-	TGTGCCAGCAGCGCGTACCATCCGGGACAGGGGTCGTACAATGAGCAGTTCTTC	CASSAYHPGQGSYNEQFF
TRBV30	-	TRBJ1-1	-	TGTGCCTGGCGACGGGACACACTGAACACTGAAGCTTTCTTT	CAWRRDTLNTEAFF
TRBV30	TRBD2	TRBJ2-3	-	TGTGCTTTCGGAACTAGCGGGGCCCTTAGCACAGATACGCAGTATTTT	CAFGTSGALSTDTQYF
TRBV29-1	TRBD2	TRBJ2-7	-	TGCAGCGTTAGGCGGCTAGCGGGAGCTGGTGACGAGCAGTACTTC	CSVRRLAGAGDEQYF
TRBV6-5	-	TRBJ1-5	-	TGTGCCAGCAGGGACAGACATAGCAATCAGCCCCAGCATTTT	CASRDRHSNQPQHF
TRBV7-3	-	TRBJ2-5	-	TGTGCCAGCAGCTTAGGAAGAGGGAAGGGAGAGACCCAGTACTTC	CASSLGRGKGETQYF
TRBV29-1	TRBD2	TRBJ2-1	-	TGCAGCGCCCTCACTAGCGGGAGGTACAATGAGCAGTTCTTC	CSALTSGRYNEQFF
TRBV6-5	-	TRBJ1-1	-	TGTGCCAGCAGTTACAACTTTGAAGCTTTCTTT	CASSYNFEAFF
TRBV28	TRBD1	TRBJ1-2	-	TGTGCCAGTGCGGACAGGGGGATTTATGGCTACACCTTC	CASADRGIYGYTF
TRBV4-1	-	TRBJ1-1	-	TGCGCCAGCAGCCAAGATCAAGGGGGAACTGAAGCTTTCTTT	CASSQDQGGTEAFF